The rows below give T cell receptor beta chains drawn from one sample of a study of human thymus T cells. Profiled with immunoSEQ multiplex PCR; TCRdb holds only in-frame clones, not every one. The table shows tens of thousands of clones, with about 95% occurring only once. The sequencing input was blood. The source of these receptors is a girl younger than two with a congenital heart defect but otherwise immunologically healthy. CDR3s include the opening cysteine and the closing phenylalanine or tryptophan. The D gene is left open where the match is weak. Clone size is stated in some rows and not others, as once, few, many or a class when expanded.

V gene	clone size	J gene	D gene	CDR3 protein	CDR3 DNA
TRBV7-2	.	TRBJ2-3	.	CASSPHEDTQYF	TGTGCCAGCAGCCCTCACGAGGATACGCAGTATTTT
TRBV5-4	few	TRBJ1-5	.	CASSLTGNQPQHF	TGTGCCAGCAGCTTGACAGGCAATCAGCCCCAGCATTTT
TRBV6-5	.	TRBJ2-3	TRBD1	CASSLGQLTSTDTQYF	TGTGCCAGCAGTTTGGGACAGCTAACTAGCACAGATACGCAGTATTTT
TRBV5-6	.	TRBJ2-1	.	CASSFRNEQFF	TGTGCCAGCAGCTTTAGAAATGAGCAGTTCTTC
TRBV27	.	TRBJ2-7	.	CASSLSGPSYEQYF	TGTGCCAGCAGTTTAAGCGGGCCCTCCTACGAGCAGTACTTC
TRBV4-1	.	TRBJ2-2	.	CASSAHNTGELFF	TGCGCCAGCAGCGCTCATAACACCGGGGAGCTGTTTTTT
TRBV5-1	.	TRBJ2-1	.	CASSLRGPGLYGKNEQFF	TGCGCCAGCAGCTTGAGAGGGCCGGGGTTGTATGGAAAAAATGAGCAGTTCTTC
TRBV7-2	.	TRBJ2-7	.	CASSLDRLYEQYF	TGTGCCAGCAGCTTAGACAGGCTATACGAGCAGTACTTC
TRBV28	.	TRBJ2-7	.	CASSFLDRSSYEQYF	TGTGCCAGCAGTTTCCTCGACAGGAGCTCCTACGAGCAGTACTTC
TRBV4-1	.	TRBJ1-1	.	CASSLDGPNTEAFF	TGCGCCAGCAGCCTGGACGGTCCCAACACTGAAGCTTTCTTT
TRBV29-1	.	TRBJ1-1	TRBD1	CSAYMTGRGEAFF	TGCAGCGCCTATATGACAGGGAGGGGTGAAGCTTTCTTT
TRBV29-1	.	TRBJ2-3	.	CSVNVQGNTQYF	TGCAGCGTTAATGTCCAGGGGAATACGCAGTATTTT
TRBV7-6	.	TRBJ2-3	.	CASSLTVVDTQYF	TGTGCCAGCAGCTTAACGGTAGTGGATACGCAGTATTTT
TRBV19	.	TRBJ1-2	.	CASSPVGGFYGYTF	TGTGCCAGTAGTCCCGTGGGAGGCTTCTATGGCTACACCTTC
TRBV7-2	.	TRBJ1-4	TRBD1	CASSFSGGYEKLFF	TGTGCCAGCAGCTTCTCAGGGGGCTATGAAAAACTGTTTTTT
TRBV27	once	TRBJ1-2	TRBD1	CASSFGQGLFSGGYTF	TGTGCCAGCAGTTTCGGACAGGGGCTTTTCAGTGGGGGCTACACCTTC
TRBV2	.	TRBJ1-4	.	CASTRNRLANEKLFF	TGTGCCAGCACTCGAAATAGGTTAGCTAATGAAAAACTGTTTTTT
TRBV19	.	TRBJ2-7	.	CASSTGPYEQYF	TGTGCCAGTAGTACGGGGCCCTACGAGCAGTACTTC
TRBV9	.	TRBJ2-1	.	CASSVAIVGNRGRDNEQFF	TGTGCCAGCAGCGTAGCTATCGTTGGGAACAGGGGGAGGGACAATGAGCAGTTCTTC
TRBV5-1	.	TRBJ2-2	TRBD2	CASRLNPGLAVTGELFF	TGCGCCAGCAGGCTCAACCCGGGACTAGCGGTCACCGGGGAGCTGTTTTTT